This is a list of T cell receptor beta chains from one sample in a study of T cells in localized non-small cell lung cancer. Libraries were prepared by immunoSEQ multiplex PCR; TCRdb keeps only in-frame clonotypes and omits some of them. The sample contains some 2,000 clones, roughly a sixth of which appear only once. The sample here was normal lung tissue next to the tumor, taken before any cancer treatment. The receptor set was obtained from a man aged 35-69 years with stage II squamous cell lung carcinoma. Each CDR3 is given with its conserved first and last residue. D genes are given only for firm matches. Clone size is stated in some rows and not others, as once, few, many or a class when expanded.

TRBV6-8	.	few	TRBJ2-3	TGTGCCAGCAGTTACTCCGGGGGGCGGGATACGCAGTATTTT	CASSYSGGRDTQYF
TRBV4-1	.	few	TRBJ1-4	TGCGCCAGCAGCCAAGCGGGGCAGCCCGATGAAAAACTGTTTTTT	CASSQAGQPDEKLFF
TRBV19	TRBD1	.	TRBJ2-7	TGTGCCAGTAAGGGACAGGGGTCCCACGAGCAGTACTTC	CASKGQGSHEQYF
TRBV5-1	.	.	TRBJ1-3	TGCGCCAGCAGCTTGGAGGGGGATCGAGACACCATATATTTT	CASSLEGDRDTIYF
TRBV10-1	.	.	TRBJ1-5	TGCGCCAGCCCCATTGGGGCTTATGGAGATCAGCCCCAGCATTTT	CASPIGAYGDQPQHF
TRBV6-8	.	medium-sized	TRBJ1-6	TGTGCCAGCAGTTATACCCCACAGGGACCCTCACCCCTCCACTTT	CASSYTPQGPSPLHF
TRBV6-8	.	few	TRBJ1-1	TGTGCCAGCAGTTATGGGGCTCGTGACACTGAAGCTTTCTTT	CASSYGARDTEAFF
TRBV11-3	TRBD2	few	TRBJ2-3	TGTGCCAGCAGCTTACTAGCGGGGGTGGATCCGCAGTATTTT	CASSLLAGVDPQYF
TRBV30	.	.	TRBJ1-5	TGTGCCTGGAGCGATCCGGGGCAGCCCCAGCATTTT	CAWSDPGQPQHF
TRBV9	.	few	TRBJ1-3	TGTGCCAGCAGTAAGACCCGGACGGGCTCTGGAAACACCATATATTTT	CASSKTRTGSGNTIYF
TRBV19	.	.	TRBJ1-1	TGTGCCAGTAGTATGGACGTGGGTATCACTGAAGCTTTCTTT	CASSMDVGITEAFF
TRBV19	.	.	TRBJ1-2	TGTGCCAGTAGTCCAGGGTGGGACTATGGCTACACCTTC	CASSPGWDYGYTF
TRBV5-1	TRBD2	.	TRBJ2-7	TGCGCCAGCAGCTTGGTCAGGGAGTCTAGCGGGCGGGACGAGCAGTACTTC	CASSLVRESSGRDEQYF
TRBV11-3	TRBD2	medium-sized	TRBJ2-3	TGTGCCAGCAGCTTTAGCGGGGGAAGCACAGATACGCAGTATTTT	CASSFSGGSTDTQYF
TRBV6-8	.	medium-sized	TRBJ2-2	TGTGCCAGCAGTTACCGAACCCCGGGAAGCGGGGAGCTGTTTTTT	CASSYRTPGSGELFF
TRBV6-8	.	.	TRBJ1-5	TGTGCCAGCAGCGACGTGGATCAGCCCCAGCATTTT	CASSDVDQPQHF
TRBV11-3	.	large	TRBJ1-2	TGTGCCAGCAGCGGCAGGTCCTCAAGGGACTATGGCTACACCTTC	CASSGRSSRDYGYTF
TRBV19	TRBD2	.	TRBJ2-5	TGTGCCAGTAGCAAGGGACTAGCGGAACAAGAGACCCAGTACTTC	CASSKGLAEQETQYF
TRBV11-3	TRBD2	few	TRBJ2-1	TGTGCCAGCAGTGTTGTCCTAGCGGGGGAAAATGAGCAGTTCTTC	CASSVVLAGENEQFF
TRBV30	.	.	TRBJ1-1	TGTGCCTGGAGCGCACCGAACACTGAAGCTTTCTTT	CAWSAPNTEAFF
TRBV11-3	TRBD2	medium-sized	TRBJ2-1	TGTGCCAGCAGCTCAAGCTCTAGCGGGAGGGGGGGTAATGGCAATGAGCAGTTCTTC	CASSSSSSGRGGNGNEQFF
TRBV11-3	TRBD1	medium-sized	TRBJ2-1	TGTGCCAGCAGCCCCCCCGGGACAGGGTTCAATGAGCAGTTCTTC	CASSPPGTGFNEQFF
TRBV11-3	TRBD1	.	TRBJ1-4	TGTGCCAGCAGCTGGGGACAGGAGCCCATAAATGAAAAACTGTTTTTT	CASSWGQEPINEKLFF
TRBV28	.	few	TRBJ2-5	TGTGCCAGCAGTAGCCCGGTGGAGACCCAGTACTTC	CASSSPVETQYF
TRBV18	.	.	TRBJ1-6	TGTGCCAGCGGACCAGGAGGAGATTCACCCCTCCACTTT	CASGPGGDSPLHF
TRBV28	TRBD1	few	TRBJ1-4	TGTGCCAGCAGTTTAAACGTAGGGGGCAGTAGGGAAAAACTGTTTTTT	CASSLNVGGSREKLFF
TRBV11-3	.	few	TRBJ2-6	TGTGCCAGCAGCTTAGTGGCAGGGTCTGGGGCCAACGTCCTGACTTTC	CASSLVAGSGANVLTF
TRBV18	TRBD2	.	TRBJ2-5	TGTGCCAGCTCACCACTCGCTAGCGGGGGGGAAGAGACCCAGTACTTC	CASSPLASGGEETQYF
TRBV11-3	.	few	TRBJ2-4	TGTGCCAGCAGTTCCGGTGGGGGAACGGGGCTTTGGGACATTCAGTACTTC	CASSSGGGTGLWDIQYF
TRBV4-1	.	few	TRBJ2-5	TGCGCCAGCAGCCAAGAGGTAATCGGCGGGAATGCGGAAGAGACCCAGTACTTC	CASSQEVIGGNAEETQYF
TRBV6-8	TRBD1	medium-sized	TRBJ1-4	TGTGCCAGCAGTTACCAGGGGGGAGGCGAAAAACTGTTTTTT	CASSYQGGGEKLFF
TRBV11-3	.	few	TRBJ2-7	TGTGCCAGCAGCTCTAACCGGGAAGCCTACGAGCAGTACTTC	CASSSNREAYEQYF